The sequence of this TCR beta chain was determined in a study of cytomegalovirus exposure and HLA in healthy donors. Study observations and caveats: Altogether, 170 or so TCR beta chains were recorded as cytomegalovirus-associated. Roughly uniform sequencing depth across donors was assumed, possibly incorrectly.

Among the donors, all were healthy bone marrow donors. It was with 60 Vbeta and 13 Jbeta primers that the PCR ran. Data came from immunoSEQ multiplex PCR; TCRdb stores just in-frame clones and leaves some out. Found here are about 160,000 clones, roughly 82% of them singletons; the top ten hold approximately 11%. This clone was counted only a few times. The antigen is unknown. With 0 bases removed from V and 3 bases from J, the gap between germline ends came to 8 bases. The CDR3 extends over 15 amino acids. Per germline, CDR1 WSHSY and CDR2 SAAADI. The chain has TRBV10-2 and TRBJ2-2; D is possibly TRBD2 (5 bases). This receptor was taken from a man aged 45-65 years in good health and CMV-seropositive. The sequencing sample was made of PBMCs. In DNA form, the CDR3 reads TGCGCCAGCAGTGAGTCTAGGACTTACACCGGGGAGCTGTTTTTT. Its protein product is CASSESRTYTGELFF.